The next 14 T cell receptor beta chains were all read from a single sample in a study of T-cell reconstitution after alpha-beta-depleted transplantation in children. Preparation of the TCRbeta library involved a method that used unique molecular identifiers. TCRdb fed the PCR reads into MiXCR, producing one record per CDR3 protein. The sample holds approximately 97,000 distinct CDR3 sequences; around 6% are singletons and the top ten take more than 5.5%. The sequencing here drew on PBMCs, mostly from graft donor cells, taken 60 days after TCRalphabeta/CD19-depleted stem cell transplant. The receptors were sampled from a female patient aged 2-9 years who had a stem cell transplant for Fanconi anemia, so the T cells may come from the graft donor.

This clonotype was seen a few times. The chain combines TRBV6-5 with TRBJ2-2; 10 bases fit TRBD2. The V segment lost 1 base and the J segment 0 bases; nucleotides outside the gene matches: 5. Germline V gene sequence: CDR1 MNHEY, CDR2 SVGAGI. The CDR3 runs to 18 residues. The CDR3 sequence is CASSYWPGLASNTGELFF. The CDR3 region has the DNA TGTGCCAGCAGTTACTGGCCGGGACTAGCGTCGAACACCGGGGAGCTGTTTTTT.

In its sample, this clonotype was seen many times. For the CDR3, the DNA is TGTGCCAGCTGCGCGCAACAAGAGACCCAGTACTTC. Its translation: CASCAQQETQYF. The V call is TRBV6-2 or TRBV6-3, the J call TRBJ2-5; D not resolved. The CDR3 has 12 amino acids. Germline lookup yields CDR1 MNHEY and CDR2 SVGEGT. With 8 bases removed from V and 2 bases from J, the gap between germline ends came to 9 bases.

This clonotype has just a few counts. A much larger clone differs from this one at a single base, so this may be a read error. The genes are TRBV6-7 and TRBJ2-1; D is unclear. TRBV6-7 is flagged as an ORF with uncertain function. The length of the CDR3 is 18 residues. CDR3 residues: CAISSPTSRRRLPHEQFF. The DNA of the CDR3 is TGTGCCATCAGTTCACCGACCTCTAGGCGAAGACTCCCACATGAGCAGTTCTTC.

The CDR3 nucleotides are TGTGCCACCAGCTTCGGAACAATGTACGAGCAGTACTTC. Translating gives CATSFGTMYEQYF. The V call is TRBV15, the J call TRBJ2-7, with unresolved D. CDR1 is LNHNV and CDR2 is YYDKDF in the germline V gene (reference sequence). The CDR3 sequence is 13 residues long. The V gene lost 5 bases and the J gene lost 4 bases, with 12 bases spanning the gap.

This clonotype was recorded many times. CDR3 protein: CSARDPTDTQYF. The CDR3 DNA is TGCAGTGCTAGAGACCCGACAGATACGCAGTATTTT. This chain connects TRBV20-1 to TRBJ2-3; D unclear. Trimming took 0 bases from V and 3 from J, leaving 4 bases between them. CDR1 is DFQATT, CDR2 SNEGSKA, per germline (reference sequence). The CDR3 sequence is 12 residues long.

This clonotype occurred many times. The chain recombines TRBV29-1 with TRBJ2-1; D unclear. Trimming cost V 5 bases and J 6 bases, with 8 bases left between them. This CDR3 spans 11 amino acids. Germline lookup yields CDR1 SQVTM and CDR2 ANQGSEA. This CDR3 is CSVLFSNEQFF. In DNA form, the CDR3 reads TGCAGCGTTCTATTTTCCAATGAGCAGTTCTTC.

The V and J genes are TRBV10-3 and TRBJ2-5; D is undetermined. CDR1 and CDR2 from the germline V gene are ENHRY and SYGVKD. The CDR3 runs 18 residues. The ends were cut back, 5 bases at V and 4 bases at J, with 26 bases in the middle. In DNA form, the CDR3 reads TGTGCCATCAGTTTGGGAACATCCCTCCGAACAGTGGGAGAGACCCAGTACTTC. It specifies CAISLGTSLRTVGETQYF.

The V call is TRBV12-3 or TRBV12-4, the J call TRBJ1-4; D not resolved. The CDR3 length is 18 residues. Trimming removed 3 bases from V and 2 bases from J, with 19 bases in between. CDR3 protein: CASSFIEGSELTNEKLFF. The CDR3 DNA sequence: TGTGCCAGCAGTTTTATTGAGGGATCGGAGTTGACTAATGAAAAACTGTTTTTT.

This clonotype was picked up many times. The chain uses TRBV5-1 and TRBJ2-7, with D perhaps TRBD1 (6 bases). The CDR3 length is 13 residues. Trimming cost V 3 bases and J 3 bases, with 10 bases left between them. Germline V gene data show CDR1 as SGHRS and CDR2 as YFSETQ. The CDR3 reads CASSWDKFYEQYF. The DNA for the CDR3 is TGCGCCAGCAGCTGGGACAAATTCTACGAGCAGTACTTC.

Many counts were recorded for this clonotype. CDR3 nucleotide sequence: TGTGCCAGCAGTGGGGACACCCGTTTCACTGAAGCTTTCTTT. This codes for CASSGDTRFTEAFF. The chain recombines TRBV6-1 with TRBJ1-1, with D tentatively TRBD1 (6 bases). The CDR3 has 14 amino acids. Germline assignment: CDR1 MNHNS and CDR2 SASEGT. Trimming took 4 bases from V and 4 from J, leaving 13 bases between them.

This sequence joins TRBV20-1 and TRBJ2-1, with D perhaps TRBD2 (6 bases). The CDR3 has 16 residues. V dropped 3 bases and J dropped 0 bases, with 15 bases sitting between them. The germline gives CDR1 DFQATT, CDR2 SNEGSKA (reference sequence). The DNA of the CDR3 is TGCAGTGCTAGGAAGGGACTTCTTAGCTCCTACAATGAGCAGTTCTTC. It is translated as CSARKGLLSSYNEQFF.

This clonotype has ten or more counts. V gene TRBV28 combines with J gene TRBJ1-1, with D uncertain. The V end was cut by 8 bases, the J end by 0 bases, with 16 bases between. This CDR3 is built from 15 residues. In germline, CDR1 is MDHEN, CDR2 SYDVKM. The CDR3 DNA reads as TGTGCCAGCCGTTCGGGGATGTGGGTGAACACTGAAGCTTTCTTT. Residues: CASRSGMWVNTEAFF. The entire variable domain, with the rest obtained from reference TRBV28 and TRBJ1-1, is as follows: DVKVTQSSRYLVKRTGEKVFLECVQDMDHENMFWYRQDPGLGLRLIYFSYDVKMKEKGDIPEGYSVSREKKERFSLILESASTNQTSMYLCASRSGMWVNTEAFFGQGTRLTVV.

This clonotype was detected many times. This chain uses TRBV12-3 or TRBV12-4 with TRBJ2-1; D gene ambiguous. V lost 2 bases and J lost 12, with 11 bases in between. This CDR3 has 12 residues. The CDR3 protein is CASSLLLSRQFF. The CDR3 bases are TGTGCCAGCAGTTTATTACTTTCAAGGCAGTTCTTC.

This clonotype has just a few counts. The rearrangement joins TRBV20-1 to TRBJ1-5; 7 bases are shared with TRBD1. The J segment lost 2 bases and the V segment lost 4 bases, leaving 17 bases of the junction unmatched. Germline V gene data show CDR1 as DFQATT and CDR2 as SNEGSKA (reference sequence). The CDR3 is 18 amino acids. CDR3 DNA: TGCAGTGCTAAAAGGGGAGGACAGGTGGGTTCCCGCAATCAGCCCCAGCATTTT. It codes for CSAKRGGQVGSRNQPQHF.